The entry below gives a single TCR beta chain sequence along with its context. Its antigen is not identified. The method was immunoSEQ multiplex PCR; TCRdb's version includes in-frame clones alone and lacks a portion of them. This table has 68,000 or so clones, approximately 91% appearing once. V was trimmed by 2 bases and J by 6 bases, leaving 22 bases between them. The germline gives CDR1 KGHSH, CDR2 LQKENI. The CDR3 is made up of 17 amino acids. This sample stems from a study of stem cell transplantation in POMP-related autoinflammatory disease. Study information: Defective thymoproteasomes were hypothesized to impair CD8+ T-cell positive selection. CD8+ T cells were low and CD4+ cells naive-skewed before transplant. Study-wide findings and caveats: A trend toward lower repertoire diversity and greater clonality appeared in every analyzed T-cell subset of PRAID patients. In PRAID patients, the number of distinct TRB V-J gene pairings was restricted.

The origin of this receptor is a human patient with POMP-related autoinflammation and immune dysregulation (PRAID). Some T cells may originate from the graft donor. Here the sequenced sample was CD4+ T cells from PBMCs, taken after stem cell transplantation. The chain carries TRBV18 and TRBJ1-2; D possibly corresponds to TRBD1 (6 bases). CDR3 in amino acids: CASSPYLLAGEEDGYTF. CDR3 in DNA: TGTGCCAGCTCACCATATCTGTTAGCAGGGGAAGAGGATGGCTACACCTTC.